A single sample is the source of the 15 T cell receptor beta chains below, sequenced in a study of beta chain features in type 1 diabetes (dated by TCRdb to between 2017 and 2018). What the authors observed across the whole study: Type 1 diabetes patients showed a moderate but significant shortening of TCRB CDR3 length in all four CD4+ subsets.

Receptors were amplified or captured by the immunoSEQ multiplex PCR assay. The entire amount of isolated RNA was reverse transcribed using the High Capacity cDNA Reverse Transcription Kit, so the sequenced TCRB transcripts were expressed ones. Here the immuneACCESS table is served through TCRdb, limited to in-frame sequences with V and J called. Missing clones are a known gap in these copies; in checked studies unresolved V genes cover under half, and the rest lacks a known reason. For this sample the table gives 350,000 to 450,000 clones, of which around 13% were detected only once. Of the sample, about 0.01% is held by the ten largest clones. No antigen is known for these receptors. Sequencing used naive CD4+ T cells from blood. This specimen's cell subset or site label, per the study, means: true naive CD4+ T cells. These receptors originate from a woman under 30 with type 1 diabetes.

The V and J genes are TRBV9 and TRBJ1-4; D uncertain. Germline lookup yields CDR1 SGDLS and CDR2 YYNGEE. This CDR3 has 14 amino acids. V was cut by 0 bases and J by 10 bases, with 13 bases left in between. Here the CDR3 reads CASSVGSWEGKLFF. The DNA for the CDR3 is TGTGCCAGCAGCGTAGGGAGCTGGGAGGGAAAACTGTTTTTT.

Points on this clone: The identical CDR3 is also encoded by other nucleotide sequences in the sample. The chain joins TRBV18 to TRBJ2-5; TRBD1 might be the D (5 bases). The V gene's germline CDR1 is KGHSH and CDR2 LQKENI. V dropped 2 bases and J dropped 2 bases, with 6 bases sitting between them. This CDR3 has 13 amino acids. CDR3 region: CASSPDRQETQYF. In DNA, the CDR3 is TGTGCCAGCTCACCAGACAGACAAGAGACCCAGTACTTC.

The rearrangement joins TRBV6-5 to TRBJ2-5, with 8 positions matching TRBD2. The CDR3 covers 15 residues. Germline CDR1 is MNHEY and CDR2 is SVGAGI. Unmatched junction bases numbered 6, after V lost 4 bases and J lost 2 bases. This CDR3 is CASSLAGGLQETQYF. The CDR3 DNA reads TGTGCCAGCAGTTTGGCGGGGGGACTTCAAGAGACCCAGTACTTC.

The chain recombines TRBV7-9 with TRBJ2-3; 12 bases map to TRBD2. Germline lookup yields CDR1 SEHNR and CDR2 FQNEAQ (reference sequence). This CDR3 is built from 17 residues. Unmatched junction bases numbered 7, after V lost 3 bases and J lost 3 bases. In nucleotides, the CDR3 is TGTGCCAGCAGCTTTCAACTAGCGGGGGGCTATACAGATACGCAGTATTTT. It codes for CASSFQLAGGYTDTQYF.

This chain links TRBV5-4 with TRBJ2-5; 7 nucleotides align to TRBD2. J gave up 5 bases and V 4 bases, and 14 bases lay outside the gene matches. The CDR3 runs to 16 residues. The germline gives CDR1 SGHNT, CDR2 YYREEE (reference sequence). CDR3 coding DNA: TGTGCCAGCAGCCCCGGAGACCCTACTAGCGTGGAGACCCAGTACTTC. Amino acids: CASSPGDPTSVETQYF.

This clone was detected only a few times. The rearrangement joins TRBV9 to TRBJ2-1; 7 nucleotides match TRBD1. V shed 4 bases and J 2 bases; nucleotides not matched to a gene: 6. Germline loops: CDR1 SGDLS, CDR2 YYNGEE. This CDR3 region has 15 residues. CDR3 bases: TGTGCCAGCAGCAGGGGGACAGCGACCTACAATGAGCAGTTCTTC. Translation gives CASSRGTATYNEQFF. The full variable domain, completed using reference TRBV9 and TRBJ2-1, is DSGVTQTPKHLITATGQRVTLRCSPRSGDLSVYWYQQSLDQGLQFLIQYYNGEERAKGNILERFSAQQFPDLHSELNLSSLELGDSALYFCASSRGTATYNEQFFGPGTRLTVL.

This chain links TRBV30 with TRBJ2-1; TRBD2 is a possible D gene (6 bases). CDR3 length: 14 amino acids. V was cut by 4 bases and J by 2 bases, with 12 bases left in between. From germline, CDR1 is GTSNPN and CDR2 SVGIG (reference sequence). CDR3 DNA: TGTGCCTGGATCGGAGGGAGCGCCTACAATGAGCAGTTCTTC. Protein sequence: CAWIGGSAYNEQFF.

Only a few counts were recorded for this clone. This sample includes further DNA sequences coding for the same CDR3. Written as DNA, the CDR3 is TGTGCCAGCAGCTTATTAGGGAGCGGCTACACCTTC. Translated: CASSLLGSGYTF. The V gene is TRBV7-9, the J gene TRBJ1-2, with D uncertain. Trimming removed 2 bases at V and 8 bases at J, with 9 bases between. Germline values: CDR1 SEHNR, CDR2 FQNEAQ (reference sequence). There are 12 residues in the CDR3.

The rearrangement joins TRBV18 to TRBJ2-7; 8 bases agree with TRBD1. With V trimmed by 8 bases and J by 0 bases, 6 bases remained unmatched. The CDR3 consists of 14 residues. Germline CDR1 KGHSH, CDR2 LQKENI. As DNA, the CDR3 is TGTGCCAGCGTGGGACAGGAGGGCTCCTACGAGCAGTACTTC. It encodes CASVGQEGSYEQYF.

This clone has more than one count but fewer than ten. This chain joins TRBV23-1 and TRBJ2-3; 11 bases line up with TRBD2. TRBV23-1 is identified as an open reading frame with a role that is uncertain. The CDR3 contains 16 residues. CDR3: CAHRPGTSGGADTQYF. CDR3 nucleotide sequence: TGCGCACACAGACCCGGGACTAGCGGTGGGGCAGATACGCAGTATTTT.

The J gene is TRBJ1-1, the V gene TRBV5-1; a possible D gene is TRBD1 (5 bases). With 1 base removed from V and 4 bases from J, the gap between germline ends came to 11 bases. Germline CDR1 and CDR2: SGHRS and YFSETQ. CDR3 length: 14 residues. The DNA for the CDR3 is TGCGCCAGCAGCTTGAGCGGGGCAAGCACTGAAGCTTTCTTT. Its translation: CASSLSGASTEAFF.

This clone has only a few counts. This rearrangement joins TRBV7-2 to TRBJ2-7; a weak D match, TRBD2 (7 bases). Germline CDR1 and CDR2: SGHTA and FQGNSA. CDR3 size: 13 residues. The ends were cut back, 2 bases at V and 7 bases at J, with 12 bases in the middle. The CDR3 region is CASSLKRGGEQYF. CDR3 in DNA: TGTGCCAGCAGCTTAAAGAGGGGGGGAGAGCAGTACTTC.

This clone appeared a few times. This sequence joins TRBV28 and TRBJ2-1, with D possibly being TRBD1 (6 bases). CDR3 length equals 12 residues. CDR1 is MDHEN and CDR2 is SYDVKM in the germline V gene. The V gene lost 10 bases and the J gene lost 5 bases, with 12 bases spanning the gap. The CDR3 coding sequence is TGTGCCACCTGGCGGACAGACAATGAGCAGTTCTTC. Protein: CATWRTDNEQFF.

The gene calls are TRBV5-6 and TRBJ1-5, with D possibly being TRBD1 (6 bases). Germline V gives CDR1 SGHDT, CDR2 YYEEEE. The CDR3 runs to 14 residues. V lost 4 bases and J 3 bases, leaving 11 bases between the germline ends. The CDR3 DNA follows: TGTGCCAGCAGCCGAGGACAGATCAATCAGCCCCAGCATTTT. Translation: CASSRGQINQPQHF.

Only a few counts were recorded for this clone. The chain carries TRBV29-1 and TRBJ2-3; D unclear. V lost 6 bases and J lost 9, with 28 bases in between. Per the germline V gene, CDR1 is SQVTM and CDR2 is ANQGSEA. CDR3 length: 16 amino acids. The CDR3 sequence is CSVPTPGGTQRGTQYF. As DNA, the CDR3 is TGCAGCGTCCCTACCCCCGGCGGAACCCAACGAGGAACGCAGTATTTT.